This T cell receptor beta chain was observed in a study of PD-1 blockade in classical Hodgkin lymphoma. Points from the study as a whole: Newly diagnosed patients were reported to start with lower TCR diversity than healthy donors.

Using immunoSEQ multiplex PCR, the repertoire was profiled, and TCRdb retains in-frame clones only, with some absent. The sample lists about 10,000 clones, approximately 84% occurring once. CDR1 is SGDLS, CDR2 YYNGEE, per germline. Trimming took off 0 bases at V and 7 bases at J, with 5 bases between the two ends. The CDR3 is 12 residues long. Exposure to brentuximab vedotin varied, and each patient had relapsed following autologous stem cell transplantation. Notes on this clone: Its target is not known.

V and J are TRBV9 and TRBJ1-5; D ambiguous. This receptor was identified in a human donor with classical Hodgkin lymphoma. This specimen consisted of peripheral blood mononuclear cells (PBMCs), obtained before the second cycle of nivolumab. CDR3 in amino acids: CASSVGGQPQHF. In DNA, the CDR3 is TGTGCCAGCAGCGTAGGAGGACAGCCCCAGCATTTT.